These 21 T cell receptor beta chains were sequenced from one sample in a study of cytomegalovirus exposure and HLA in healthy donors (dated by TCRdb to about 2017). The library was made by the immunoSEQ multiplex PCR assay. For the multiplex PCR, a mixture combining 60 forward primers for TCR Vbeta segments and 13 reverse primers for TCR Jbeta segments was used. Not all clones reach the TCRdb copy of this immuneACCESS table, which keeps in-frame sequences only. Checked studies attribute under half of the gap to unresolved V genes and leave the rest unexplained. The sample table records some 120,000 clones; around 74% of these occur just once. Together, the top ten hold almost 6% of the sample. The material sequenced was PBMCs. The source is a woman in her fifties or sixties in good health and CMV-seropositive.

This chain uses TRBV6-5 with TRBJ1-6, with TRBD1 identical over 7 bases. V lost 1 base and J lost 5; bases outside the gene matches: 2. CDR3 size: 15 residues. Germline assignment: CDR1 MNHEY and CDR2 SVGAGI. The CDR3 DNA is TGTGCCAGCAGTTACTTGGGACAGAATAATTCACCCCTCCACTTT. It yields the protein CASSYLGQNNSPLHF.

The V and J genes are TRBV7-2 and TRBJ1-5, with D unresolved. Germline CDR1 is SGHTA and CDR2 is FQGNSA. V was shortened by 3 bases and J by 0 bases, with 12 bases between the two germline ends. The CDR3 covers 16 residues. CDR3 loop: CASSFGLSYSNQPQHF. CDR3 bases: TGTGCCAGCAGCTTTGGACTCAGCTATAGCAATCAGCCCCAGCATTTT. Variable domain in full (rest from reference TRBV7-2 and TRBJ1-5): GAGVSQSPSNKVTEKGKDVELRCDPISGHTALYWYRQSLGQGLEFLIYFQGNSAPDKSGLPSDRFSAERTGGSVSTLTIQRTQQEDSAVYLCASSFGLSYSNQPQHFGDGTRLSIL.

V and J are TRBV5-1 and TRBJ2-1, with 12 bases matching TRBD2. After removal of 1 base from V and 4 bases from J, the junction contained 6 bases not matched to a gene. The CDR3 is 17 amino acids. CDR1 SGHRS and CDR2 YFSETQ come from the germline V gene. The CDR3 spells CASSLMLTSGGYNEQFF. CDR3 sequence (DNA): TGCGCCAGCAGCTTGATGCTGACTAGCGGGGGATACAATGAGCAGTTCTTC.

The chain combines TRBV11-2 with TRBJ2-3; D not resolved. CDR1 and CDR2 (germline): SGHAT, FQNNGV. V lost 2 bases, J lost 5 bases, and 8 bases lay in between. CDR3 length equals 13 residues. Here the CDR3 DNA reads TGTGCCAGCAGCTTATTGGAGCTAGATACGCAGTATTTT. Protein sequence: CASSLLELDTQYF.

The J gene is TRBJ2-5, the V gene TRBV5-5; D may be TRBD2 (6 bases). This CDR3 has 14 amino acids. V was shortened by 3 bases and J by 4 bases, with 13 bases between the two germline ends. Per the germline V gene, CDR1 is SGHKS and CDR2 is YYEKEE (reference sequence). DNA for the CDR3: TGTGCCAGCAGCTCAGCGACTAGTTTAGAGACCCAGTACTTC. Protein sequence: CASSSATSLETQYF.

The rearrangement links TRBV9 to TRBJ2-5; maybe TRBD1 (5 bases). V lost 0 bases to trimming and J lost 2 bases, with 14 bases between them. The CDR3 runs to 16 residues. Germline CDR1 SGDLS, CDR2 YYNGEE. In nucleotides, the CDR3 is TGTGCCAGCAGCGTAGGCCCGACAGAAGGGCAAGAGACCCAGTACTTC. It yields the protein CASSVGPTEGQETQYF.

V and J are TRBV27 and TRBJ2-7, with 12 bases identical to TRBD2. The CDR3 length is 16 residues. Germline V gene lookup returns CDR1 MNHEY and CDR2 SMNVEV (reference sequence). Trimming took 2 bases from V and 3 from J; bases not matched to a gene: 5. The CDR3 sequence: CASSLPPTSGGYEQYF. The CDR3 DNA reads TGTGCCAGCAGTTTACCTCCGACTAGCGGGGGCTACGAGCAGTACTTC.

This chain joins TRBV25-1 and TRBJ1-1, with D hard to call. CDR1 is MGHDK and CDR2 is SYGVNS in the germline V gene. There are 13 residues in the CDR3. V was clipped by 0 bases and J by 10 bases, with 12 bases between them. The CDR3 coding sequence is TGTGCCAGCAGTGAATATGAGGGCGATGGAGCTTTCTTT. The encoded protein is CASSEYEGDGAFF.

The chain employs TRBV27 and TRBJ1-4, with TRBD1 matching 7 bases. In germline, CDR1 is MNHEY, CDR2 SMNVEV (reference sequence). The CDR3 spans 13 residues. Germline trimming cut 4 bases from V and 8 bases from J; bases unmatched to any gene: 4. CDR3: CASSSQGKEKLFF. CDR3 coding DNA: TGTGCCAGCAGTTCACAGGGGAAAGAAAAACTGTTTTTT.

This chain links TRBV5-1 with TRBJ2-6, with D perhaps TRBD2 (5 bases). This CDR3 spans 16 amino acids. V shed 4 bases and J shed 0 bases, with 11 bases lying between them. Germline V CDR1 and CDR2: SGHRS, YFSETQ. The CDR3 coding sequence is TGCGCCAGCAGCCCCCCCCGGGACTCTGGGGCCAACGTCCTGACTTTC. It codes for CASSPPRDSGANVLTF.

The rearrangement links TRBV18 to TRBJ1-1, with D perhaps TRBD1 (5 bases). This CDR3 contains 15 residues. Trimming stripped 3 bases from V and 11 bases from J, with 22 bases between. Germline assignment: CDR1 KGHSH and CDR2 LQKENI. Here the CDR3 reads CASSPTRVDSLAAFF. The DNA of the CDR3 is TGTGCCAGCTCACCCACCAGGGTCGACAGCCTTGCTGCTTTCTTT. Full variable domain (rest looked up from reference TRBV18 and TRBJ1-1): NAGVMQNPRHLVRRRGQEARLRCSPMKGHSHVYWYRQLPEEGLKFMVYLQKENIIDESGMPKERFSAEFPKEGPSILRIQQVVRGDSAAYFCASSPTRVDSLAAFFGQGTRLTVV.

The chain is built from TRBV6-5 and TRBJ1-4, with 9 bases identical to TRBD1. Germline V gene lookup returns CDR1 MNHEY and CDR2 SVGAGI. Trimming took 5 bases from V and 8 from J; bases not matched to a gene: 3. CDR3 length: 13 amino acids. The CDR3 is CASSRTGVEKLFF. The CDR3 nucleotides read TGTGCCAGCAGTAGGACAGGGGTAGAAAAACTGTTTTTT.

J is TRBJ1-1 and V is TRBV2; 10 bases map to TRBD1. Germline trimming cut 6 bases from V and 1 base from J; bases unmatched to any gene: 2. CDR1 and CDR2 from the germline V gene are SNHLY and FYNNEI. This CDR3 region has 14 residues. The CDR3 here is CASRDRGANTEAFF. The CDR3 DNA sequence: TGTGCCAGCAGGGACAGGGGGGCGAACACTGAAGCTTTCTTT.

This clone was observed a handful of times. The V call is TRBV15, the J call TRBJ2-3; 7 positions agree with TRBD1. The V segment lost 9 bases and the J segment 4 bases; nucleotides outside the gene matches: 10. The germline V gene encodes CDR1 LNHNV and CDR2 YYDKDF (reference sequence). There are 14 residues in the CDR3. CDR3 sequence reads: CATHDQGESDTQYF. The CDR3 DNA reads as TGTGCCACGCACGACCAGGGGGAGTCAGATACGCAGTATTTT.

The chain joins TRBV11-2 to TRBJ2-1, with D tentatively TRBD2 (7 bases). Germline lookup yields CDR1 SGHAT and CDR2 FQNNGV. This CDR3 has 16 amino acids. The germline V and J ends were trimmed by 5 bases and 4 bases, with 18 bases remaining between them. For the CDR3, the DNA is TGTGCCAGCAGCGAGAGTGGTGGGGGGGCTTACAATGAGCAGTTCTTC. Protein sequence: CASSESGGGAYNEQFF.

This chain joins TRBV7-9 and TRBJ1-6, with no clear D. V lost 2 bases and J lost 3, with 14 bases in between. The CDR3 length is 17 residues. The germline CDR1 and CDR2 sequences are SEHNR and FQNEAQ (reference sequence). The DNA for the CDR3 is TGTGCCAGCAGCTTAATGGCCAGCGTCGTCTATAATTCACCCCTCCACTTT. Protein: CASSLMASVVYNSPLHF.

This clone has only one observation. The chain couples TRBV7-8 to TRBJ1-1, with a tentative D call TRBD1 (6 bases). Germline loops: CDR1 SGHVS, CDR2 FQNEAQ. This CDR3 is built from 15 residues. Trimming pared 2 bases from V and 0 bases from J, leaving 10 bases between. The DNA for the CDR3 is TGTGCCAGCAGCTTACTACAGGGTCTGAACACTGAAGCTTTCTTT. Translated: CASSLLQGLNTEAFF.

DNA for the CDR3: TGTGCCAGCAGCGCCGAGGTCGGGTTCCCCGGGGAGCTGTTTTTT. Its protein is CASSAEVGFPGELFF. The chain uses TRBV9 and TRBJ2-2, with D unresolved. This CDR3 is 15 amino acids long. Germline loops: CDR1 SGDLS, CDR2 YYNGEE. Between the trimmed V and J ends, which lost 3 bases and 6 bases, there was a span of 15 bases.

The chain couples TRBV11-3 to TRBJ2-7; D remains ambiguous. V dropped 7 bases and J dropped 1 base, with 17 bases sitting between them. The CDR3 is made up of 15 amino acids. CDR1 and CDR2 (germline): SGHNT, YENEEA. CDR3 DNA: TGTGCCAGCACCCTAACCCCCGCTAGTTCCTACGAGCAGTACTTC. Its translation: CASTLTPASSYEQYF.

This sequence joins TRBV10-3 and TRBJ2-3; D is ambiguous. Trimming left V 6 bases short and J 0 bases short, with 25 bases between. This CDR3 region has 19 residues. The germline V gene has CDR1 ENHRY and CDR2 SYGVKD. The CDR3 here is CAIRSVARPEAISTDTQYF. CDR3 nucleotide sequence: TGTGCCATCAGATCGGTGGCACGACCCGAGGCTATTAGCACAGATACGCAGTATTTT.

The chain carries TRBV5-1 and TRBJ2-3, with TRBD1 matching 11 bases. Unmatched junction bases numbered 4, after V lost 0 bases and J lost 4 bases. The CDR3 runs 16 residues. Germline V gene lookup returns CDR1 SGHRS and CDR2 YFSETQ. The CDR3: CASSLARTGGADTQYF. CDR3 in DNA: TGCGCCAGCAGCTTGGCCCGGACAGGGGGCGCAGATACGCAGTATTTT. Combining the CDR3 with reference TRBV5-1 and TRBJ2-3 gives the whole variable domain KAGVTQTPRYLIKTRGQQVTLSCSPISGHRSVSWYQQTPGQGLQFLFEYFSETQRNKGNFPGRFSGRQFSNSRSEMNVSTLELGDSALYLCASSLARTGGADTQYFGPGTRLTVL.